This record looks at one TCR beta chain sequence and its context. This clonotype was picked up a small number of times. The antigen this receptor binds is unknown. One end of the junction fails to match germline, which may point to a read error. From a lookup of the germline V gene (reference sequence), CDR1 and CDR2 are SSHAT and FNYEAQ. The CDR3 sequence holds 13 residues, the cysteine and phenylalanine included. The entry retains the CDR3 DNA only, 39 bases that are in frame from base 1. This sample was included in a study of blood T cells in healthy people across ages (dated by TCRdb to about 2015). For the wider study: In model experiments, template switching captured about one uniquely barcoded TCR beta cDNA molecule for every two T cells. For two donors (one aged 18 to 29 and one aged 80 or older), the study analyzed two additional independent replicas of 1 million unique cDNA reads from the same blood draw. To track age-related changes in TCR beta repertoire diversity, the study relied on deep sequencing normalized with unique cDNA molecular identifiers. To avoid experimental bias, donors of different ages were distributed randomly across sequencing lanes. Four age groups were formed from the donors: young (average approximately 15 years), middle-aged (approximately 41), aged (approximately 60) and long-lived (more than 75).

The paper's findings and limits, for the study overall: Compared with the aged group, the long-lived group had more naive CD4+ T cells, fewer expanded clones and increased TCR diversity, a pattern suggesting age selection. Estimates of total diversity based on one million sequenced T cells were considered lower bounds and underestimates. The percentage of naive T cells measured by flow cytometry correlated strongly with observed TCR beta diversity. Donor CMV infection status was unknown, potentially confounding age-related changes in expanded clonotypes. Observed TCR beta diversity per million T cells fell roughly linearly with age, and a significant reduction was already apparent by age about 38. Since profiling was done on bulk unsorted PBMCs, naive and antigen-experienced compartments could not be conclusively compared.

Library prep was done by 5' RACE. TCRdb names Illumina HiSeq 2500 as the instrument used. The second PCR ran for about 6 to 12 cycles and used a J-beta primer mix along with a sample-barcoded 5' primer. Each TCR beta cDNA molecule received a unique molecular identifier from a template-switch 5' adaptor carrying 12 random nucleotides. Each sample yielded at least 2.5 million CDR3-containing paired-end reads. The Mint cDNA synthesis kit, primed by a TRBC-specific oligonucleotide, was used to synthesize first-strand cDNA from all RNA. All cDNA was treated with uracil-DNA glycosylase and then went through a first 18-cycle PCR with the universal primers M1SS and BC2_uni_R. Under the source paper's analysis protocol: For normalization, 1 million high-quality reads, each with a distinct molecular identifier, were randomly selected from each sample. Instead of being binned into consensus sequences, reads that shared molecular identifiers were thrown out. CDR3 identification, clonotype clustering and error correction used MiTCR with a Q25 quality threshold and the strictest error-elimination algorithm. Lower-bound total TCR beta diversity was estimated with a nonparametric unseen species model using Euler transformation. Starting from the raw public reads, TCRdb applied fastp trimming at Q25, assembled clones with MiXCR and retained in-frame beta chains. Every CDR3 protein is listed once, alongside the most common genes and DNA of its rows. Here the V and J calls rest on TCRdb's processing, not on the authors' analysis. In this sample the table shows hundreds of thousands of distinct CDR3 sequences, just over 55% of which occur a single time. In total, the top ten clones hold roughly 25% of the sample.

Donors were a few dozen systemically healthy Caucasian individuals from Russia aged roughly 6 to 95 years. Each donor gave ten milliliters of peripheral blood, collected into EDTA-treated Vacutainer tubes. Ficoll-Paque density-gradient centrifugation was used to isolate PBMCs, with at least 7 million per sample. Total RNA was extracted from PBMCs with Trizol reagent, with at least 5 micrograms obtained per sample. Naive CD45RAhigh/CD27high T cell percentages were measured by flow cytometry on a PBMC aliquot from every donor. This receptor chain uses TRBV7-7 and TRBJ2-5; a stretch of 7 junction bases matches TRBD1. The clonotype originates from a man between 35 and 55 years old in good health. Sequencing was carried out using blood. This receptor has the CDR3 CASSSTPGTEQYF. The nucleotides are TGTGCTAGCAGCTCGACACCCGGGACAGAGCAGTACTTC.